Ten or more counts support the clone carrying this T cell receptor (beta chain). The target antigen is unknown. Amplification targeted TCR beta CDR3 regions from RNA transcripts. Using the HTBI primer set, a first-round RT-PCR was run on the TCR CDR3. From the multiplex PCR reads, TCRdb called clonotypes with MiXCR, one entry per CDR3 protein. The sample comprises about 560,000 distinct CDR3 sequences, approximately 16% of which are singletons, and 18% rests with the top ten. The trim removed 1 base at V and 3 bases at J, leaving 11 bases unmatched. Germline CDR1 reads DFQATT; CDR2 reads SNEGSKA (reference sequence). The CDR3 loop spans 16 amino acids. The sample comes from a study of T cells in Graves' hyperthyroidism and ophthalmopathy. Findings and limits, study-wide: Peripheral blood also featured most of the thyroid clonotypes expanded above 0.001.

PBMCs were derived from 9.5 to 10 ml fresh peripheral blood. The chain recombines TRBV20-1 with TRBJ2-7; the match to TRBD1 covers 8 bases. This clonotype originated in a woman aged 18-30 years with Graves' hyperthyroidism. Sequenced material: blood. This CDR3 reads CSARALWTGQVYEQYF. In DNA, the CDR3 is TGCAGTGCTAGAGCCTTATGGACAGGGCAAGTCTACGAGCAGTACTTC.